The source of this T cell receptor beta chain is a study of blood T cell repertoires in COVID-19. V gave up 5 bases and J gave up 5 bases, with 7 bases separating them. Germline-derived CDR1 and CDR2 are SEHNR and FQNEAQ (reference sequence). The CDR3 extends over 12 amino acids. Using immunoSEQ multiplex PCR, the repertoire was profiled, and TCRdb retains in-frame clones only, with some absent. The sample includes 300,000 or so clones, around 87% of them seen just once. The J gene is TRBJ1-3, the V gene TRBV7-9; D gene unclear. Sequencing was performed on peripheral blood. The sequence was obtained from a middle-aged woman who had recovered from COVID-19. The CDR3 protein is CASSPSRNTIYF. The CDR3 DNA sequence: TGTGCCAGCAGCCCCAGTAGAAACACCATATATTTT.